These 21 T cell receptor beta chains were all obtained from the same sample, sequenced in a study of identical twins. TCRdb passed the 5' RACE reads through MiXCR, listing each CDR3 protein once. The repertoire consists of fewer than 500,000 distinct CDR3 sequences, with 13% to 15% occurring once and the leading ten covering approximately 0.98%. The data also belong to a second study, concerning yellow fever vaccine responses in identical twins.

Sequencing was performed on CD4+ T cells sorted from blood. These receptors all come from a woman younger than 35 in good health.

This clonotype was recorded many times. The chain uses TRBV20-1 and TRBJ2-3; no firm D call. Germline V gene data show CDR1 as DFQATT and CDR2 as SNEGSKA (reference sequence). There are 13 residues in the CDR3. Trimming took 0 bases from V and 1 from J, leaving 5 bases between them. CDR3 loop: CSARDPRTDTQYF. CDR3 nucleotide sequence: TGCAGTGCTAGAGATCCCCGCACAGATACGCAGTATTTT.

This clonotype was recorded a few times. V usage is TRBV7-2 and J usage is TRBJ2-7, with TRBD2 matching over 9 bases. The CDR3 consists of 15 residues. V was pared by 4 bases and J by 5 bases, with 9 bases of the junction left unmatched. Germline values: CDR1 SGHTA, CDR2 FQGNSA. CDR3 in amino acids: CASSYRGGGAHEQYF. CDR3 bases: TGTGCCAGCAGCTACAGGGGCGGGGGGGCCCACGAGCAGTACTTC.

Of note for this clonotype: A much larger clone lies a single base off, so this may be a read error. V and J are TRBV14 and TRBJ2-7, with D maybe TRBD2 (5 bases). The length of the CDR3 is 14 residues. Germline V gene data show CDR1 as SGHDN and CDR2 as FVKESK. CDR3 amino acids: CGSSVTRSGSEQYF. In DNA, the CDR3 is TGTGGCAGCAGCGTGACCCGGAGTGGGAGCGAGCAGTACTTC.

The sample holds a few counts of this clonotype. The chain couples TRBV5-1 to TRBJ1-6; the D gene is possibly TRBD1 (5 bases). Germline V lookup: CDR1 SGHRS, CDR2 YFSETQ. This CDR3 comprises 15 residues. V was clipped by 0 bases and J by 7 bases, with 11 bases between them. CDR3 nucleotide sequence: TGCGCCAGCAGCTTGGAGGGGTTGGGGAATTCACCCCTCCACTTT. The encoded protein is CASSLEGLGNSPLHF.

The genes are TRBV12-3 or TRBV12-4 and TRBJ2-7, with 7 nucleotides matching TRBD1. The CDR3 spans 17 residues. The V gene end was trimmed by 5 bases and the J gene end by 3 bases; junction bases not matched to a gene: 16. The CDR3: CASSLSKPGQRSYEQYF. Here the CDR3 DNA reads TGTGCCAGCAGTCTCAGTAAACCGGGACAGAGGAGCTACGAGCAGTACTTC.

The table lists this clonotype with a few counts. The V gene is TRBV2, the J gene TRBJ2-5; no definite D call. The V gene lost 3 bases and the J gene lost 5 bases, with 13 bases spanning the gap. Germline V CDR1 and CDR2: SNHLY, FYNNEI. The CDR3 consists of 14 residues. The DNA of the CDR3 is TGTGCCAGCAGTGAGGGGTCCGTTAGGGAGACCCAGTACTTC. Translating gives CASSEGSVRETQYF.

The genes are TRBV5-1 and TRBJ2-5; 7 nucleotides line up with TRBD1. The length of the CDR3 is 16 residues. Losses at the gene ends were 0 bases for V and 2 bases for J; bases not matched to a gene: 7. Germline lookup yields CDR1 SGHRS and CDR2 YFSETQ. CDR3 sequence: CASSLGHTGEQETQYF. For the CDR3, the DNA is TGCGCCAGCAGCTTGGGGCATACAGGGGAGCAAGAGACCCAGTACTTC.

This clonotype was seen a handful of times. CDR3 sequence: CASSLIGTEAFF. For the CDR3, the DNA is TGTGCCAGCAGCTTAATTGGGACTGAAGCTTTCTTT. The chain recombines TRBV7-9 with TRBJ1-1, with no clear D. Germline V gene lookup returns CDR1 SEHNR and CDR2 FQNEAQ (reference sequence). CDR3 length: 12 residues. With 2 bases removed from V and 5 bases from J, the gap between germline ends came to 6 bases.

The chain has TRBV29-1 and TRBJ1-1, with D perhaps TRBD1 (6 bases). The CDR3 covers 13 residues. Trimming took 6 bases from V and 7 from J, leaving 18 bases between them. From germline, CDR1 is SQVTM and CDR2 ANQGSEA. The CDR3 nucleotides are TGCAGCGTCCCTTTCGGGGGGCAGGGTGAAGCTTTCTTT. Amino acids: CSVPFGGQGEAFF.

This clonotype occurred a few times. The gene calls are TRBV12-3 or TRBV12-4 and TRBJ1-1; D ambiguous. V gave up 1 base and J gave up 6 bases, with 12 bases separating them. The length of the CDR3 is 14 residues. DNA for the CDR3: TGTGCCAGCAGTTTAGGGGTGCAGTCCGCTGAAGCTTTCTTT. Encoded protein: CASSLGVQSAEAFF.

This clonotype was observed at least ten times. The V and J genes are TRBV7-9 and TRBJ2-3, with 7 bases identical to TRBD2. The trim removed 5 bases at V and 1 base at J, leaving 3 bases unmatched. In germline, CDR1 is SEHNR, CDR2 FQNEAQ (reference sequence). CDR3 size: 14 residues. CDR3 sequence reads: CASSESGGTDTQYF. Here the CDR3 DNA reads TGTGCCAGCAGCGAGAGCGGGGGCACAGATACGCAGTATTTT.

This clonotype has only a few counts. The rearrangement links TRBV20-1 to TRBJ1-5; weak D call: TRBD1 (5 bases). Trimming shortened V by 2 bases and J by 3 bases, and 14 bases separated the two germline ends. The V gene's germline CDR1 is DFQATT and CDR2 SNEGSKA (reference sequence). The CDR3 consists of 15 residues. This CDR3 reads CSARPPGATNQPQHF. The DNA for the CDR3 is TGCAGTGCTAGACCTCCCGGGGCCACCAATCAGCCCCAGCATTTT.

V and J are TRBV11-2 and TRBJ2-7; D not certain. In germline, CDR1 is SGHAT, CDR2 FQNNGV. The germline V and J ends were trimmed by 5 bases and 5 bases, with 10 bases remaining between them. The CDR3 loop spans 12 amino acids. CDR3: CASSPLVNEQYF. The CDR3 region has the DNA TGTGCCAGCAGCCCCCTCGTGAACGAGCAGTACTTC.

This sequence joins TRBV5-1 and TRBJ2-1, with 10 bases matching TRBD2. The germline V gene encodes CDR1 SGHRS and CDR2 YFSETQ. This CDR3 is 17 amino acids long. The V and J ends lost 3 bases and 6 bases, in that order; junction bases with no gene match: 12. The CDR3 spells CASSSLKAGGPFNEQFF. The CDR3 region has the DNA TGCGCCAGCAGCTCCTTAAAAGCGGGAGGGCCTTTCAATGAGCAGTTCTTC.

The chain joins TRBV3-1 to TRBJ2-3, with D tentatively TRBD2 (5 bases). With 3 bases removed from V and 4 bases from J, the gap between germline ends came to 11 bases. Germline V gene lookup returns CDR1 LGHDT and CDR2 YNNKEL (reference sequence). The CDR3 is made up of 14 amino acids. Here the CDR3 reads CASSHGSASDTQYF. CDR3 DNA: TGTGCCAGCAGCCATGGGAGCGCCTCAGATACGCAGTATTTT.

The sample holds many counts of this clonotype. V usage is TRBV12-3 or TRBV12-4 and J usage is TRBJ2-7; 7 bases match TRBD1. The CDR3 loop spans 13 amino acids. J lost 2 bases, V lost 4 bases, and 2 bases had no gene match. CDR3 sequence reads: CASSSTGTYEQYF. The DNA for the CDR3 is TGTGCCAGCAGTTCGACAGGGACCTACGAGCAGTACTTC.

The V gene is TRBV18, the J gene TRBJ2-1; 8 bases fit TRBD2. The CDR3 spans 15 residues. Trimming cost V 3 bases and J 13 bases; bases outside gene matches: 14. CDR1 and CDR2 (germline): KGHSH, LQKENI. The CDR3 DNA reads as TGTGCCAGCTCACCCCCTGCGGGGGGCAGGGTCGACCAGTTCTTC. Protein sequence: CASSPPAGGRVDQFF.

The chain is built from TRBV29-1 and TRBJ2-7, with TRBD1 as a possible D gene (6 bases). Germline V gene sequence: CDR1 SQVTM, CDR2 ANQGSEA. The CDR3 consists of 11 residues. CDR3 protein: CSGADIYEQYF. The DNA for the CDR3 is TGCTCAGGGGCAGATATTTACGAGCAGTACTTC.

There are a few counts of this clonotype. The rearrangement joins TRBV7-2 to TRBJ2-7; no reliable D call. This CDR3 is built from 13 residues. CDR1 and CDR2 (germline): SGHTA, FQGNSA. V was cut by 5 bases and J by 1 base, with 9 bases left in between. Here the CDR3 reads CASSHSGSYEQYF. The DNA for the CDR3 is TGTGCCAGCAGCCATTCTGGGTCCTACGAGCAGTACTTC.

Many counts were recorded for this clonotype. The rearrangement uses TRBV29-1 and TRBJ2-7; D is uncertain. From germline, CDR1 is SQVTM and CDR2 ANQGSEA. The CDR3 loop spans 14 amino acids. Trimming cost V 4 bases and J 0 bases, with 13 bases left between them. This CDR3 is CSVVNRSSSYEQYF. In DNA, the CDR3 is TGCAGCGTTGTGAACAGAAGTAGCTCCTACGAGCAGTACTTC.

This clonotype showed up many times. J is TRBJ2-1 and V is TRBV20-1; D is undetermined. The germline V gene has CDR1 DFQATT and CDR2 SNEGSKA (reference sequence). V was shortened by 6 bases and J by 4 bases, with 16 bases between the two germline ends. The CDR3 spans 14 residues. The CDR3 sequence is CSATTDRNYNEQFF. In DNA form, the CDR3 reads TGCAGTGCAACAACCGACCGAAATTACAATGAGCAGTTCTTC.